The 6 T cell receptor beta chains below were found in one sample sequenced in a study of CD8+CD57+ T cells in acquired aplastic anemia. TCR beta VDJ and CDR3 profiling used genomic DNA as template. Using its own MiXCR run on the reads, TCRdb lists one record per CDR3 protein. The table shows hundreds of thousands of distinct CDR3 sequences, with around 33% occurring only once. Patients included in sequencing had previously demonstrated CD8+CD57+ cell expansion by flow cytometry. Sequencing used sorted CD4+, CD8+, or CD8+CD57+ T cells (not recorded which) from PBMCs. The receptors come from a human donor with aplastic anemia.

This chain links TRBV5-1 with TRBJ2-3; D perhaps matches TRBD2 (5 bases). Germline assignment: CDR1 SGHRS and CDR2 YFSETQ. V gave up 4 bases and J gave up 2 bases, with 11 bases separating them. CDR3 length: 14 residues. CDR3 protein: CASSISEPTDTQYF. The CDR3, as DNA: TGCGCCAGCAGCATTAGCGAGCCCACAGATACGCAGTATTTT.

This clonotype appeared many times. The gene calls are TRBV2 and TRBJ1-1; 11 nucleotides line up with TRBD1. Germline values: CDR1 SNHLY, CDR2 FYNNEI. The CDR3 loop spans 13 amino acids. V lost 7 bases to trimming and J lost 6 bases; unmatched junction nucleotides: 4. CDR3 DNA sequence: TGTGCCAGCAACCGGGACAGGGGGGCTGAAGCTTTCTTT. Its translation: CASNRDRGAEAFF.

Ten or more counts support this clonotype. V gene TRBV20-1 combines with J gene TRBJ1-2; 10 positions agree with TRBD1. V lost 6 bases and J lost 6; bases outside the gene matches: 10. Looked up from germline, CDR1 is DFQATT and CDR2 is SNEGSKA (reference sequence). The CDR3 is 14 amino acids. The CDR3 nucleotides read TGCAGTGCCAACACGGGGGACAGGGGAGATGGCTACACCTTC. Its protein product is CSANTGDRGDGYTF.

This clonotype came up many times. The chain is built from TRBV9 and TRBJ2-5; 12 positions match TRBD1. Unmatched junction bases numbered 1, after V lost 2 bases and J lost 5 bases. Germline lookup yields CDR1 SGDLS and CDR2 YYNGEE. CDR3 length equals 14 residues. CDR3 residues: CASSVGQGAETQYF. The CDR3, as DNA: TGTGCCAGCAGCGTGGGACAGGGGGCTGAGACCCAGTACTTC.

This clonotype has a count of ten or more. The chain joins TRBV7-2 to TRBJ2-2; D ambiguous. Germline CDR1 is SGHTA and CDR2 is FQGNSA. The CDR3 loop spans 12 amino acids. V was clipped by 3 bases and J by 3 bases, with 2 bases between them. The CDR3 sequence is CASSFYTGELFF. The CDR3 region has the DNA TGTGCCAGCAGCTTTTACACCGGGGAGCTGTTTTTT. Filled out from reference TRBV7-2 and TRBJ2-2, the complete variable domain reads GAGVSQSPSNKVTEKGKDVELRCDPISGHTALYWYRQSLGQGLEFLIYFQGNSAPDKSGLPSDRFSAERTGGSVSTLTIQRTQQEDSAVYLCASSFYTGELFFGEGSRLTVL.

Many counts were recorded for this clonotype. V gene TRBV11-2 combines with J gene TRBJ2-7; 13 positions agree with TRBD2. The germline CDR1 and CDR2 sequences are SGHAT and FQNNGV. Trimming at V came to 3 bases and at J to 2 bases, leaving 4 bases not matched to a gene. CDR3 length equals 16 residues. The CDR3 DNA is TGTGCCAGCAGCTTCACTAGCGGGGGGGCGCCCTACGAGCAGTACTTC. Translated: CASSFTSGGAPYEQYF. Together with reference TRBV11-2 and TRBJ2-7, the CDR3 gives the full variable domain: EAGVAQSPRYKIIEKRQSVAFWCNPISGHATLYWYQQILGQGPKLLIQFQNNGVVDDSQLPKDRFSAERLKGVDSTLKIQPAKLEDSAVYLCASSFTSGGAPYEQYFGPGTRLTVT.